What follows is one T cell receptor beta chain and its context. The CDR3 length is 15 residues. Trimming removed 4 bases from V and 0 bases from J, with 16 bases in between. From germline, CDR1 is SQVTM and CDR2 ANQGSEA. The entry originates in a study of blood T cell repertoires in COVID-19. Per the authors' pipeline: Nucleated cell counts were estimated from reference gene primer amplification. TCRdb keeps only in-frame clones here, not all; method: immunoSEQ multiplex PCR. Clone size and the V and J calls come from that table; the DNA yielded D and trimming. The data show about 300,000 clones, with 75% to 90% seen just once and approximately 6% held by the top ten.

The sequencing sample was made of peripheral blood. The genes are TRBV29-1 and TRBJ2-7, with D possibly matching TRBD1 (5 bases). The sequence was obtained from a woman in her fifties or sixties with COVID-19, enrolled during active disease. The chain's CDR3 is CSVVPGHLSSYEQYF. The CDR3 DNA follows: TGCAGCGTTGTCCCAGGGCACCTCAGCTCCTACGAGCAGTACTTC.